The rows below give T cell receptor beta chains drawn from one sample of a study of T cell clones after liver transplantation. Method: immunoSEQ multiplex PCR; TCRdb's copy keeps in-frame clones and lacks some. The sample holds 70,000 to 80,000 clones; around nine tenths are singletons and the top ten take roughly 2.6%. The source was CD4+ T cells from blood, collected before liver transplant. The receptors were sampled from a human donor who received a liver transplant. Each CDR3 is given with its conserved first and last residue.

CDR3: CASSLGAYNSPLHF; J: TRBJ1-6; V: TRBV7-2
CDR3: CASRDRVGQPQHF; J: TRBJ1-5; V: TRBV25-1
CDR3: CASSLTSGSVGIQYF; J: TRBJ2-4; V: TRBV7-3
CDR3: CASSVASLGDYNEQFF; J: TRBJ2-1; V: TRBV9
CDR3: CASSISDSNYGYTF; J: TRBJ1-2; V: TRBV19
CDR3: CASSPGFLGTEAFF; J: TRBJ1-1; V: TRBV5-5
CDR3: CAISTYSNQPQHF; J: TRBJ1-5; V: TRBV10-3
CDR3: CASSEDKGHLTDTQYF; J: TRBJ2-3; V: TRBV6-1
CDR3: CASRQTGLTDTQYF; J: TRBJ2-3; V: TRBV6-5
CDR3: CSVAGQMNTEAFF; J: TRBJ1-1; V: TRBV29-1
CDR3: CASSESMATSLDTQYF; J: TRBJ2-3; V: TRBV10-1
CDR3: CASSLISNLRDNEQFF; J: TRBJ2-1; V: TRBV5-1
CDR3: CASSVALGGTDTQYF; J: TRBJ2-3; V: TRBV9
CDR3: CASRGQNQETQYF; J: TRBJ2-5; V: TRBV6-5
CDR3: CASRQGAGNQPQHF; J: TRBJ1-5; V: TRBV19
CDR3: CASNSGQGDQPQHF; J: TRBJ1-5; V: TRBV28
CDR3: CASSLWRGENGYTF; J: TRBJ1-2; V: TRBV5-6
CDR3: CASSFGQGTMLETQYF; J: TRBJ2-5; V: TRBV11-3
CDR3: CASSLANYGYTF; J: TRBJ1-2; V: TRBV28
CDR3: CASRLTGGAGGYTF; J: TRBJ1-2; V: TRBV6-1
CDR3: CASSVLAGAYNEQFF; J: TRBJ2-1; V: TRBV4-1
CDR3: CASSSGTRNTGELFF; J: TRBJ2-2; V: TRBV7-7
CDR3: CASRGQGDTEAFF; J: TRBJ1-1; V: TRBV6-4
CDR3: CASSLTGLGETQYF; J: TRBJ2-5; V: TRBV7-9
CDR3: CASSLAGMLEETQYF; J: TRBJ2-5; V: TRBV5-1
CDR3: CASSGGFYGYTF; J: TRBJ1-2; V: TRBV28
CDR3: CASSRGTSGRATGELFF; J: TRBJ2-2; V: TRBV4-2
CDR3: CASSFRDRPNNEQFF; J: TRBJ2-1; V: TRBV27
CDR3: CASSIGSGYEQYF; J: .; V: TRBV19